These 29 T cell receptor beta chains were all obtained from the same sample, sequenced in a study of cytomegalovirus exposure and HLA in healthy donors. The data were produced by immunoSEQ multiplex PCR, yet TCRdb's version contains in-frame clones alone and is incomplete. The profile shows tens of thousands of clones, roughly 93% of them singletons. Sequenced input: PBMCs. The receptors stem from a man between 18 and 29 years old in good health and CMV-seronegative.

J is TRBJ1-1 and V is TRBV7-8, with 8 positions matching TRBD1. With 5 bases clipped from V and 1 base from J, the junction kept 3 bases outside the gene matches. Germline V gives CDR1 SGHVS, CDR2 FQNEAQ. CDR3 size: 14 residues. CDR3 region: CASSRDRRNTEAFF. In nucleotides, the CDR3 is TGTGCCAGCAGCCGGGACAGGCGGAACACTGAAGCTTTCTTT.

The gene calls are TRBV19 and TRBJ1-5; 8 nucleotides align to TRBD1. The V segment lost 4 bases and the J segment 6 bases; nucleotides outside the gene matches: 11. The CDR3 length is 16 residues. Germline values: CDR1 LNHDA, CDR2 SQIVND (reference sequence). CDR3 region: CASSNPRQGRGQPQHF. The CDR3 nucleotides are TGTGCCAGTAGTAACCCCCGACAGGGGCGCGGTCAGCCCCAGCATTTT.

The V and J genes are TRBV6-1 and TRBJ2-7, with TRBD1 identical over 8 bases. Unmatched junction bases numbered 10, after V lost 2 bases and J lost 4 bases. This CDR3 has 16 residues. The germline V gene has CDR1 MNHNS and CDR2 SASEGT. In DNA, the CDR3 is TGTGCCAGCAGTGAATATAGTAGCAGGGGGCAATACGAGCAGTACTTC. Protein product: CASSEYSSRGQYEQYF.

The V gene is TRBV6-5, the J gene TRBJ2-5, with 7 bases lining up with TRBD2. The CDR3 consists of 14 residues. In germline, CDR1 is MNHEY, CDR2 SVGAGI. V lost 8 bases and J lost 4; bases outside the gene matches: 10. The CDR3 spells CASWGGGPIETQYF. The CDR3 DNA reads TGTGCCAGCTGGGGGGGAGGACCCATAGAGACCCAGTACTTC.

The chain uses TRBV5-1 and TRBJ2-7; TRBD2 matches at 13 bases. The CDR3 spans 17 residues. Per the germline V gene, CDR1 is SGHRS and CDR2 is YFSETQ. V gave up 0 bases and J gave up 1 base; unmatched junction bases: 4. This chain's CDR3 is CASSLALAGGLSYEQYF. CDR3 sequence (DNA): TGCGCCAGCAGCTTGGCACTAGCGGGGGGGTTATCCTACGAGCAGTACTTC.

The CDR3: CASSTGGLGQGFRRSTEAFF. CDR3 nucleotides: TGCGCCAGCAGCACAGGAGGGCTCGGACAGGGTTTCCGTCGAAGCACTGAAGCTTTCTTT. The gene calls are TRBV5-1 and TRBJ1-1, with 8 positions matching TRBD1. CDR1 is SGHRS, CDR2 YFSETQ, per germline. V shed 4 bases and J 4 bases; nucleotides not matched to a gene: 24. This CDR3 comprises 20 residues. Filled out from reference TRBV5-1 and TRBJ1-1, the complete variable domain reads KAGVTQTPRYLIKTRGQQVTLSCSPISGHRSVSWYQQTPGQGLQFLFEYFSETQRNKGNFPGRFSGRQFSNSRSEMNVSTLELGDSALYLCASSTGGLGQGFRRSTEAFFGQGTRLTVV.

V gene TRBV5-1 combines with J gene TRBJ2-1, with 11 bases lining up with TRBD2. The J segment lost 6 bases and the V segment lost 5 bases, leaving 7 bases of the junction unmatched. The CDR3 is 15 residues long. Germline V lookup: CDR1 SGHRS, CDR2 YFSETQ. CDR3 region: CASSGSGGAFNEQFF. The CDR3 region has the DNA TGCGCCAGCAGTGGTAGCGGGGGGGCCTTCAATGAGCAGTTCTTC.

This chain's CDR3 is CASSTRGSYEQYF. Here the CDR3 DNA reads TGTGCCAGCAGCACTCGGGGCTCCTACGAGCAGTACTTC. V and J are TRBV11-2 and TRBJ2-7, with D possibly TRBD2 on 5 matching bases. The CDR3 is 13 amino acids. CDR1 and CDR2 (germline): SGHAT, FQNNGV. V dropped 5 bases and J dropped 0 bases, with 8 bases sitting between them. Full variable domain (missing parts from reference TRBV11-2 and TRBJ2-7): EAGVAQSPRYKIIEKRQSVAFWCNPISGHATLYWYQQILGQGPKLLIQFQNNGVVDDSQLPKDRFSAERLKGVDSTLKIQPAKLEDSAVYLCASSTRGSYEQYFGPGTRLTVT.

The chain recombines TRBV5-1 with TRBJ1-1, with D unclear. Germline V lookup: CDR1 SGHRS, CDR2 YFSETQ. V shed 0 bases and J shed 0 bases, with 18 bases lying between them. The CDR3 contains 18 residues. DNA of the CDR3: TGCGCCAGCAGCTTGGGTGTAAGTTCGGGGAGCATGAACACTGAAGCTTTCTTT. Protein: CASSLGVSSGSMNTEAFF.

The genes are TRBV6-5 and TRBJ1-5; unclear D gene. Germline V lookup: CDR1 MNHEY, CDR2 SVGAGI. The CDR3 length is 13 residues. Trimming shortened V by 4 bases and J by 2 bases, and 6 bases separated the two germline ends. The CDR3 sequence is CASSSGGNQPQHF. The CDR3 DNA sequence: TGTGCCAGCAGTTCCGGGGGCAATCAGCCCCAGCATTTT.

The CDR3 sequence is CASSLDGGASLTNEKLFF. The CDR3 nucleotides are TGTGCCAGCAGCTTGGATGGGGGGGCTAGTCTGACTAATGAAAAACTGTTTTTT. V usage is TRBV5-4 and J usage is TRBJ1-4, with a weak D call TRBD1 (6 bases). The CDR3 is made up of 18 amino acids. Trimming stripped 0 bases from V and 2 bases from J, with 17 bases between. Germline V CDR1 and CDR2: SGHNT, YYREEE (reference sequence).

Here the CDR3 reads CATSDRPNQPQHF. In DNA, the CDR3 is TGTGCCACCTCCGACAGGCCCAATCAGCCCCAGCATTTT. The J gene is TRBJ1-5, the V gene TRBV27; maybe TRBD1 (6 bases). With 10 bases removed from V and 3 bases from J, the gap between germline ends came to 13 bases. Per germline, CDR1 MNHEY and CDR2 SMNVEV (reference sequence). CDR3 length: 13 amino acids.

This chain uses TRBV18 with TRBJ2-7, with D possibly matching TRBD1 (5 bases). This CDR3 region has 13 residues. V lost 0 bases to trimming and J lost 9 bases, with 12 bases between them. The germline gives CDR1 KGHSH, CDR2 LQKENI. CDR3 in DNA: TGTGCCAGCTCACCACCGGGGCTGTCAGGGCAGTACTTC. Protein: CASSPPGLSGQYF.

This rearrangement joins TRBV11-2 to TRBJ2-2; D perhaps matches TRBD2 (5 bases). The CDR3 has 16 amino acids. V gave up 7 bases and J gave up 4 bases, with 19 bases separating them. Germline V gene sequence: CDR1 SGHAT, CDR2 FQNNGV. CDR3: CASTPRAATSTGELFF. In nucleotides, the CDR3 is TGTGCCAGCACCCCGAGGGCAGCTACGAGCACCGGGGAGCTGTTTTTT.

The rearrangement joins TRBV27 to TRBJ2-1; TRBD1 aligns across 7 bases. The CDR3 consists of 13 residues. Germline V CDR1 and CDR2: MNHEY, SMNVEV (reference sequence). The junction had 10 bases not matched to a gene; V was cut back by 9 bases and J by 8 bases. The CDR3 region has the DNA TGTGCCAGTGCGAGACAGGGATTCTATGAGCAGTTCTTC. Its translation is CASARQGFYEQFF.

V is TRBV7-3 and J is TRBJ2-5; D is perhaps TRBD2 (5 bases). V lost 4 bases and J 4 bases, leaving 10 bases between the germline ends. The CDR3 runs 13 residues. Germline CDR1 and CDR2: SGHTA and FQGTGA. The CDR3, as DNA: TGTGCCAGCAGCTACGGGGTACGAGAGACCCAGTACTTC. This translates into CASSYGVRETQYF.

The chain recombines TRBV30 with TRBJ1-5; D call uncertain. CDR3 length: 15 amino acids. Germline-derived CDR1 and CDR2 are GTSNPN and SVGIG (reference sequence). Trimming stripped 1 base from V and 0 bases from J, with 10 bases between. The CDR3 nucleotides are TGTGCCTGGAGTGCCGGTGCGGGTAGCAATCAGCCCCAGCATTTT. This encodes CAWSAGAGSNQPQHF.

This clone appeared a single time. The DNA for the CDR3 is TGTGCCAGTAGCACCCATTCAGGGCGAAGAGGCAATCAGCCCCAGCATTTT. This sequence encodes CASSTHSGRRGNQPQHF. This chain joins TRBV19 and TRBJ1-5; tentative D call: TRBD1 (5 bases). The CDR3 is made up of 17 amino acids. Trimming cost V 6 bases and J 2 bases, with 20 bases left between them. The V gene's germline CDR1 is LNHDA and CDR2 SQIVND (reference sequence).

The J gene is TRBJ2-5, the V gene TRBV4-1; 8 bases agree with TRBD1. The CDR3 spans 17 residues. Per germline, CDR1 MGHRA and CDR2 YSYEKL. The junction had 16 bases not matched to a gene; V was cut back by 5 bases and J by 5 bases. CDR3 residues: CASSWTGITSVWETQYF. The CDR3 DNA is TGCGCCAGCAGCTGGACAGGGATAACGTCGGTTTGGGAGACCCAGTACTTC.

The chain uses TRBV30 and TRBJ1-1; D possibly corresponds to TRBD1 (5 bases). Deletions cut 4 bases from V and 4 bases from J, with 10 bases between. The germline V gene encodes CDR1 GTSNPN and CDR2 SVGIG (reference sequence). CDR3 length equals 12 residues. CDR3 region: CAWNGGTTEAFF. CDR3 DNA sequence: TGTGCCTGGAATGGAGGGACCACTGAAGCTTTCTTT.

V and J are TRBV27 and TRBJ2-3; D is perhaps TRBD2 (5 bases). Germline lookup yields CDR1 MNHEY and CDR2 SMNVEV (reference sequence). Trimming cost V 5 bases and J 2 bases, with 11 bases left between them. The CDR3 contains 14 residues. The DNA of the CDR3 is TGTGCCAGCAGTCCACGACTATCCACAGATACGCAGTATTTT. Encoded protein: CASSPRLSTDTQYF.

This chain links TRBV6-5 with TRBJ2-7; tentatively, D is TRBD1 (5 bases). Germline CDR1 and CDR2: MNHEY and SVGAGI. The CDR3 totals 14 residues. Between the trimmed V and J ends, which lost 5 bases and 2 bases, there was a span of 13 bases. CDR3 in DNA: TGTGCCAGCAGTCCCGGACAAAATACCTACGAGCAGTACTTC. Its translation is CASSPGQNTYEQYF.

The chain carries TRBV6-6 and TRBJ1-1, with D possibly TRBD1 on 5 matching bases. Trimming removed 2 bases at V and 7 bases at J, with 14 bases between. The germline gives CDR1 MNHNY, CDR2 SVGAGI (reference sequence). This CDR3 contains 14 residues. The CDR3 DNA follows: TGTGCCAGCAGTTACCCCCGGCAGGGCTATGAAGCTTTCTTT. It translates to CASSYPRQGYEAFF.

The chain uses TRBV11-2 and TRBJ2-3; the match to TRBD1 covers 7 bases. Germline V CDR1 and CDR2: SGHAT, FQNNGV. Unmatched junction bases numbered 5, after V lost 4 bases and J lost 7 bases. This CDR3 spans 13 amino acids. The chain's CDR3 is CASSSHRGNTQYF. The CDR3 DNA reads TGTGCCAGCAGCTCTCACAGGGGTAATACGCAGTATTTT.

V usage is TRBV11-2 and J usage is TRBJ1-1; TRBD1 agrees at 7 bases. The CDR3 covers 15 residues. Looked up from germline, CDR1 is SGHAT and CDR2 is FQNNGV. Trimming at V came to 5 bases and at J to 1 base, leaving 7 bases not matched to a gene. CDR3 residues: CASSLRGQTNTEAFF. The CDR3 nucleotides read TGTGCCAGCAGCCTAAGGGGACAGACGAACACTGAAGCTTTCTTT.

The V call is TRBV18, the J call TRBJ2-5; TRBD1 aligns across 9 bases. The trim removed 6 bases at V and 3 bases at J, leaving 5 bases unmatched. Germline V CDR1 and CDR2: KGHSH, LQKENI. The CDR3 contains 14 residues. The CDR3, as DNA: TGTGCCAGCTCGCGGACAGGGGCAGAAGAGACCCAGTACTTC. It encodes CASSRTGAEETQYF.

This clone was found a few times. The chain has TRBV6-5 and TRBJ2-5; D is possibly TRBD1 (6 bases). Germline V gene sequence: CDR1 MNHEY, CDR2 SVGAGI. There are 16 residues in the CDR3. V was cut by 0 bases and J by 4 bases, with 15 bases left in between. CDR3 nucleotides: TGTGCCAGCAGTTACTCTCTCATGGGGGCGAGAGAGACCCAGTACTTC. The encoded protein is CASSYSLMGARETQYF.

V gene TRBV5-6 combines with J gene TRBJ2-1; TRBD1 matches 10 bases. Unmatched junction bases numbered 13, after V lost 2 bases and J lost 8 bases. Germline V gene data show CDR1 as SGHDT and CDR2 as YYEEEE. The CDR3 runs to 17 residues. The CDR3 here is CASSFLYRDRGSYEQFF. The CDR3 region has the DNA TGTGCCAGCAGCTTCTTATACCGGGACAGGGGAAGTTATGAGCAGTTCTTC.

The rearrangement links TRBV7-9 to TRBJ2-7; TRBD1 aligns across 11 bases. This CDR3 comprises 15 residues. Germline V gene data show CDR1 as SEHNR and CDR2 as FQNEAQ (reference sequence). V was pared by 1 base and J by 3 bases, with 2 bases of the junction left unmatched. This CDR3 reads CASSLGTGGLYEQYF. The CDR3 region has the DNA TGTGCCAGCAGCTTAGGGACAGGGGGCCTCTACGAGCAGTACTTC.